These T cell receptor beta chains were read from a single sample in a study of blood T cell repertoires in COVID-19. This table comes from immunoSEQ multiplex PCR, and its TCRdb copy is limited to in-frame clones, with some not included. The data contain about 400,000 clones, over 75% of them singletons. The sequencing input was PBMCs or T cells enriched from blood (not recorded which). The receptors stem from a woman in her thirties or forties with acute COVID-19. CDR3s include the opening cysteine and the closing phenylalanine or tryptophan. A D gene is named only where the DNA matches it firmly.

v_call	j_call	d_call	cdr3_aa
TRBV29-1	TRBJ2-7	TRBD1	CSVEDSTGEFYEQYF
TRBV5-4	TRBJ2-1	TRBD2	CASSSGLAADEQFF
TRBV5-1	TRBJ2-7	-	CASSQSGGISYEQYF
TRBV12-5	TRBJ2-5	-	CASVLGGKETQYF
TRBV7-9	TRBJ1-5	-	CASSLVGGASNQPQHF
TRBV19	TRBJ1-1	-	CASSIVRGKNTEAFF
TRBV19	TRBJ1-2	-	CASSPGGRADGYTF
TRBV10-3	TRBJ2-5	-	CAISESVGVGLQETQYF
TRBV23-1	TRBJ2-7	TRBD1	CASCDREKASLPTSYEQYF
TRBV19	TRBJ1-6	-	CASSMGRGSDSPLHF
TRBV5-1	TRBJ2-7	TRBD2	CASSLDRGETDEQYF
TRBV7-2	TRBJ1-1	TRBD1	CASSPLLQGATEAFF
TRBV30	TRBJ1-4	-	CAWSETTGTTNEKLFF
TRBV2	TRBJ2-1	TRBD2	CASSVTSGGLGEQFF
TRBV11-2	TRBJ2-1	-	CASSLEGTHNEQFF
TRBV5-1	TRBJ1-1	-	CASSLAGGINTEAFF
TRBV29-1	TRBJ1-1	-	CSVALGLEAFF
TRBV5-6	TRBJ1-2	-	CASSFQGNYGYTF
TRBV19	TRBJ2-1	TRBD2	CASSLAGDEQFF
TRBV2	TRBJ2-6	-	CASSEFHGSSGANVLTF
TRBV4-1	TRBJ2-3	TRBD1	CASSLAGDRGLVDTQYF
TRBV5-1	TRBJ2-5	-	CASSLVREWQETQYF
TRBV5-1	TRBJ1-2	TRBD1	CASSLGTGDSGYTF
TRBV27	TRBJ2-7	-	CASRGAQGPGEQYF
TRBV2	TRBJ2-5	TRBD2	CASSGGGAETQYF
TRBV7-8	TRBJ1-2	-	CASSLGGSFNYTF
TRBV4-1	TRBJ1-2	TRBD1	CASSYFVDRVYGYTF
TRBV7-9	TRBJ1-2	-	CASSLLGSSGYTF
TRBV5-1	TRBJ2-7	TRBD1	CASSSPGQNSYEQYF
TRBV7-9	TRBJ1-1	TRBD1	CASSLSGQGIRGAFF
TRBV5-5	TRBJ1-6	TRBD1	CASSPTGTEYSPLHF
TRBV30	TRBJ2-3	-	CAWETGGSSTDTQYF
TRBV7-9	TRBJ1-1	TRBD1	CASSLRTGGQNTEAFF
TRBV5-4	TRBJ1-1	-	CASSPGTRLEAFF
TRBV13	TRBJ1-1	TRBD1	CASSARTGGDTEAFF
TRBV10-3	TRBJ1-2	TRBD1	CAAGQGNYGYTF
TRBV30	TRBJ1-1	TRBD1	CAWSVDGTDKNTEAFF
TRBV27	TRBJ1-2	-	CASSPWASYGYTF
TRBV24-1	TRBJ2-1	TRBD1	CATSDLQWDRGCGDEQFF
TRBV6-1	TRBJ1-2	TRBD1	CASNDGTGISGYTF
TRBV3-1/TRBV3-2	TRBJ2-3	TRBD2	CASSQLAGGLHTQYF
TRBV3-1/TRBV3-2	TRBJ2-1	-	CASSQERQGQGLKFNEQFF
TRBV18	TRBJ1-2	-	CASSPPAVFDGYTF
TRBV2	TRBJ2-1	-	CASSAGRGLAALNEQFF
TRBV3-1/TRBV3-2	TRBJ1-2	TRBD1	CASSLGQGTKGYTF
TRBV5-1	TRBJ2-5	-	CASSGGRNQETQYF